This T cell receptor beta chain was sequenced in a study of T cell changes during pregnancy in multiple sclerosis. Germline CDR1 and CDR2: SGHAT and FQNNGV. The CDR3 is 17 residues long. Trimming removed 2 bases from V and 7 bases from J; junction bases left unmatched: 9. The method was immunoSEQ multiplex PCR; TCRdb's version includes in-frame clones alone and lacks a portion of them. The sample holds just over 65,000 clones, roughly 89% seen once. This chain connects TRBV11-2 to TRBJ2-7; TRBD2 matches at 15 bases. The sample was peripheral blood, taken in the second trimester of pregnancy. This receptor was identified in a female donor with multiple sclerosis, enrolled in a pregnancy study. The CDR3 reads CASSLLPGLAGGREQYF. Here the CDR3 DNA reads TGTGCCAGCAGCTTATTACCGGGACTAGCGGGGGGTAGGGAGCAGTACTTC.